Listed below are T cell receptor beta chains from one sample, sequenced in a study of OX40 agonist ivuxolimab in advanced cancers. Profiled with immunoSEQ multiplex PCR; TCRdb holds only in-frame clones, not every one. The sample yields about 84,000 clones, over 85% seen once. The sequenced sample was CD4+ or CD8+ T cells sorted from blood, obtained in a trial of the OX40 agonist ivuxolimab. The receptors originated from an adult with an advanced solid tumor such as melanoma, head and neck, liver or kidney cancer. Both conserved end residues are part of each CDR3. Each record gives: CDR3 DNA, CDR3 protein, clone size, D gene, V gene, J gene. D genes are given only for firm matches. Size values are once, few and many counts, or a class for expanded clones, and some rows have none.

DNA: TGTGCCAGCAGTTTAGGGGATTGGAACACTGAAGCTTTCTTT
CDR3: CASSLGDWNTEAFF
size: few
D: -
V: TRBV27
J: TRBJ1-1

DNA: TGTGCCAGCAGCAAGGACGACTGGGGAAGGGAGCTGTTTTTT
CDR3: CASSKDDWGRELFF
size: -
D: -
V: TRBV9
J: TRBJ2-2

DNA: TGTGCCAGCAGCCGCCGTAGAGGGGACAGGGGTCCCTACGAGCAGTACTTC
CDR3: CASSRRRGDRGPYEQYF
size: -
D: TRBD1
V: TRBV5-4
J: TRBJ2-7

DNA: TGTGCCAGTAGTCACGGACCCCGGACTACCGGGGAGCTGTTTTTT
CDR3: CASSHGPRTTGELFF
size: -
D: -
V: TRBV19
J: TRBJ2-2

DNA: TGTGCCAGCAGCTTTAGCGGGACCTCCTACAATGAGCAGTTCTTC
CDR3: CASSFSGTSYNEQFF
size: -
D: TRBD2
V: TRBV7-9
J: TRBJ2-1

DNA: TGTGCCAGCAGTGAGACGGGGGGCATTGGTGAAAAACTGTTTTTT
CDR3: CASSETGGIGEKLFF
size: -
D: -
V: TRBV2
J: TRBJ1-4

DNA: TGCGCCAGCAGCTTGGACTGGGGACACACCGGGGAGCTGTTTTTT
CDR3: CASSLDWGHTGELFF
size: -
D: -
V: TRBV5-1
J: TRBJ2-2

DNA: TGCAGCGTTGGGGGGGTGACTAGCCGTAACAATGAGCAGTTCTTC
CDR3: CSVGGVTSRNNEQFF
size: -
D: TRBD2
V: TRBV29-1
J: TRBJ2-1

DNA: TGTGCCAGCGCGGGGGCCTCCCTTACCAACACCGGGGAGCTGTTTTTT
CDR3: CASAGASLTNTGELFF
size: -
D: -
V: TRBV6-6
J: TRBJ2-2

DNA: TGTGCCAGTAGTATAGGAGACCTAGGCGCAAACACCATATATTTT
CDR3: CASSIGDLGANTIYF
size: -
D: -
V: TRBV19
J: TRBJ1-3

DNA: TGTGCCAGCAGCTTAGCGATCACCTACGAGCAGTACTTC
CDR3: CASSLAITYEQYF
size: -
D: -
V: TRBV11-2
J: TRBJ2-7

DNA: TGTGCCAGTAGTTTCGCCCCCGAGGGGACCCAGTACTTC
CDR3: CASSFAPEGTQYF
size: -
D: -
V: TRBV19
J: TRBJ2-5

DNA: TGTGCCAGCAGTGGGGGAAGACAGAACTCCTACGAGCAGTACTTC
CDR3: CASSGGRQNSYEQYF
size: -
D: -
V: TRBV6-1
J: TRBJ2-7

DNA: TGTGCCAGTTCGCAGGGTACTAATGAAAAACTGTTTTTT
CDR3: CASSQGTNEKLFF
size: -
D: -
V: TRBV19
J: TRBJ1-4

DNA: TGCGCCAGCAGCCCGCAACCACAGGGGCTTAGCAATCAGCCCCAGCATTTT
CDR3: CASSPQPQGLSNQPQHF
size: -
D: TRBD1
V: TRBV5-1
J: TRBJ1-5

DNA: TGTGCCACCGGGACAGGGTATGGCGGGGAGCTGTTTTTT
CDR3: CATGTGYGGELFF
size: -
D: TRBD1
V: TRBV15
J: TRBJ2-2

DNA: TGCAGTGCTAGGACAGGCTACGAGCAGTACTTC
CDR3: CSARTGYEQYF
size: -
D: -
V: TRBV20-1
J: TRBJ2-7

DNA: TGTGCCATCAGTGAGTCCGGGGGACCTTATGGCTACACCTTC
CDR3: CAISESGGPYGYTF
size: -
D: -
V: TRBV10-3
J: TRBJ1-2

DNA: TGCGCCAGCAGCCCCGCTGTCGCCTTAGCGGGGGGCAATGAGCAGTTCTTC
CDR3: CASSPAVALAGGNEQFF
size: once
D: TRBD2
V: TRBV5-1
J: TRBJ2-1

DNA: TGTGCCAGCAGCTTGGCAGGGGTCCATCACGAGCAGTACTTC
CDR3: CASSLAGVHHEQYF
size: -
D: -
V: TRBV11-2
J: TRBJ2-7

DNA: TGTGCCAGCAGCCAAGGGGGGACTAGCGGGACAACAGATACGCAGTATTTT
CDR3: CASSQGGTSGTTDTQYF
size: -
D: TRBD2
V: TRBV4-2
J: TRBJ2-3

DNA: TGTGCCAGTAAAGCAACAGGCGGGAGGGGGTCCTACAATGAGCAGTTCTTC
CDR3: CASKATGGRGSYNEQFF
size: -
D: TRBD2
V: TRBV19
J: TRBJ2-1

DNA: TGTGCCAGCATGGGACCGTCCCAAGAGACCCAGTACTTC
CDR3: CASMGPSQETQYF
size: -
D: -
V: TRBV2
J: TRBJ2-5

DNA: TGCGCCAGCAGTCCCCCTGGGGATCAGCCCCAGCATTTT
CDR3: CASSPPGDQPQHF
size: -
D: -
V: TRBV10-2
J: TRBJ1-5

DNA: TGTGCCAGCAGTTACTCTAGGAGACAGAGCTCCTACGAGCAGTACTTC
CDR3: CASSYSRRQSSYEQYF
size: -
D: -
V: TRBV6-5
J: TRBJ2-7

DNA: TGCGCCAGCAGCTGGGGACAGGGAGGTGAGCAGTTCTTC
CDR3: CASSWGQGGEQFF
size: few
D: TRBD1
V: TRBV5-1
J: TRBJ2-1

DNA: TGTGCCAGCAGCGGACGATCTGAGCAGTTCTTC
CDR3: CASSGRSEQFF
size: -
D: -
V: TRBV6-5
J: TRBJ2-1

DNA: TGCAGCGTTGAGGGGGAAATCTCCTCGAACACCGGGGAGCTGTTTTTT
CDR3: CSVEGEISSNTGELFF
size: -
D: -
V: TRBV29-1
J: TRBJ2-2

DNA: TGTGCCAGCAGGGCCCTCGGGGGGACCTACAATGAGCAGTTCTTC
CDR3: CASRALGGTYNEQFF
size: -
D: TRBD2
V: TRBV2
J: TRBJ2-1

DNA: TGCAGCGTTGAGGTCGGACAGGGAGAGACCCAGTACTTC
CDR3: CSVEVGQGETQYF
size: -
D: TRBD1
V: TRBV29-1
J: TRBJ2-5

DNA: TGTGCCAGCAGCGCCCGGGGGGCGGGTAATGAAAAACTGTTTTTT
CDR3: CASSARGAGNEKLFF
size: -
D: -
V: TRBV9
J: TRBJ1-4

DNA: TGTGCCAGCAGCTATGGGACAGACAATTATAACTATGGCTACACCTTC
CDR3: CASSYGTDNYNYGYTF
size: once
D: TRBD1
V: TRBV5-4
J: TRBJ1-2

DNA: TGTGCCAGCAGCTTGCTGGGACAGGGTCACACAGATACGCAGTATTTT
CDR3: CASSLLGQGHTDTQYF
size: -
D: TRBD1
V: TRBV5-6
J: TRBJ2-3